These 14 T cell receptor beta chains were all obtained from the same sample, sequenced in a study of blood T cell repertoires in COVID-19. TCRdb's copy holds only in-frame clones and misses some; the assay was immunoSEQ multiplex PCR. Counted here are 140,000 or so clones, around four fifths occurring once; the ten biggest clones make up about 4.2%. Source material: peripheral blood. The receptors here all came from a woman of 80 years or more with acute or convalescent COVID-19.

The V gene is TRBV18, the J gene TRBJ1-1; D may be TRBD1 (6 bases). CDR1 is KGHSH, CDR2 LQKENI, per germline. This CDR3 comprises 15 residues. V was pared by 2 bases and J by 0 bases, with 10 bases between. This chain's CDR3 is CASSPSDRMNTEAFF. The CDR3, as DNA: TGTGCCAGCTCACCATCGGACAGAATGAACACTGAAGCTTTCTTT.

CDR3 nucleotides: TGTGCCAGCAGCTCCGACTTCACAGATACGCAGTATTTT. It translates to CASSSDFTDTQYF. V and J are TRBV11-2 and TRBJ2-3; D not certain. The V gene's germline CDR1 is SGHAT and CDR2 FQNNGV. The CDR3 is 13 amino acids. V was shortened by 4 bases and J by 2 bases, with 7 bases between the two germline ends.

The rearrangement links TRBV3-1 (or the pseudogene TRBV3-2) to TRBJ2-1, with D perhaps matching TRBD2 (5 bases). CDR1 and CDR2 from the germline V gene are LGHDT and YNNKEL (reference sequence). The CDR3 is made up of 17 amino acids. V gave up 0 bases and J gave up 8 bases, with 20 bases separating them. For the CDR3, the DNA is TGTGCCAGCAGCCAAGATCCTGTCGCTAGCTTAAGCGATGAGCAGTTCTTC. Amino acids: CASSQDPVASLSDEQFF.

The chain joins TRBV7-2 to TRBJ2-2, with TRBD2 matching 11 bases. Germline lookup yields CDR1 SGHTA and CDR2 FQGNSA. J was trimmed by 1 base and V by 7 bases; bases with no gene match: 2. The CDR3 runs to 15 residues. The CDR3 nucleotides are TGTGCCAGCAACGGACTAGCGGGGAACACCGGGGAGCTGTTTTTT. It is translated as CASNGLAGNTGELFF.

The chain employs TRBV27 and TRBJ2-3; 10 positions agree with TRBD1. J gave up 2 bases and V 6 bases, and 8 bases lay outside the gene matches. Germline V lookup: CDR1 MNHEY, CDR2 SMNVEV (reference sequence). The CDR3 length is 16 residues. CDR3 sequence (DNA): TGTGCCAGCAGGCAGGGCGGGACAGGGGCCACAGATACGCAGTATTTT. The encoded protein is CASRQGGTGATDTQYF.

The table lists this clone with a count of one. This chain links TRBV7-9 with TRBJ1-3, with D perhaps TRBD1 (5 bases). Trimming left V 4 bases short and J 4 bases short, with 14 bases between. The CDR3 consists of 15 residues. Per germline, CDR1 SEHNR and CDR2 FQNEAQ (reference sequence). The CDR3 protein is CASSWDSVPGNTIYF. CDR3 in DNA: TGTGCCAGCAGCTGGGACTCTGTCCCAGGAAACACCATATATTTT.

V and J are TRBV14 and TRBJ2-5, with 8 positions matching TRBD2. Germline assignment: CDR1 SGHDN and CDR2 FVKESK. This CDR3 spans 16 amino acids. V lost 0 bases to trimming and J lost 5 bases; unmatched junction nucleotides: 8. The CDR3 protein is CASSQDSGGPLETQYF. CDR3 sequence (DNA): TGTGCCAGCAGCCAAGATTCGGGGGGGCCGCTTGAGACCCAGTACTTC. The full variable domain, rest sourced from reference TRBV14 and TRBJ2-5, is EAGVTQFPSHSVIEKGQTVTLRCDPISGHDNLYWYRRVMGKEIKFLLHFVKESKQDESGMPNNRFLAERTGGTYSTLKVQPAELEDSGVYFCASSQDSGGPLETQYFGPGTRLLVL.

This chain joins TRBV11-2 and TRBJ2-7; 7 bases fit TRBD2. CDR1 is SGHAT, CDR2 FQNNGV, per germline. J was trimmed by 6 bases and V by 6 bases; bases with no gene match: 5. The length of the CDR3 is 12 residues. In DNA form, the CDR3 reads TGTGCCAGCAGGATAGGGAGGGCCGAGCAGTACTTC. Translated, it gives CASRIGRAEQYF.

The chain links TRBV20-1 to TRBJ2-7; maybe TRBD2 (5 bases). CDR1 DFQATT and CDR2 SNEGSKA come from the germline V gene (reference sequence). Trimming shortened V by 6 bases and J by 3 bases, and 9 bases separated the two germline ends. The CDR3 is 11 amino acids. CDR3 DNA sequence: TGCAGTGCCACCGGGAACTACGAGCAGTACTTC. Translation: CSATGNYEQYF.

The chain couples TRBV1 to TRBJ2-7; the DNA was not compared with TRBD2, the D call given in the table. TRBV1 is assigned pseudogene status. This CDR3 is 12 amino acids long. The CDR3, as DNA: TGCACCAGCAGGCCGAGAGCCTACGAGCAGTACTTC. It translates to CTSRPRAYEQYF.

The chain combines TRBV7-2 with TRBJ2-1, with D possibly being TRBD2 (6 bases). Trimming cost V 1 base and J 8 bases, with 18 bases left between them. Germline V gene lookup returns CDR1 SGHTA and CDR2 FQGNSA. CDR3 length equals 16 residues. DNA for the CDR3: TGTGCCAGCAGCTTAGGGGACTTGCAATCCCCACATGAGCAGTTCTTC. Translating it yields CASSLGDLQSPHEQFF.

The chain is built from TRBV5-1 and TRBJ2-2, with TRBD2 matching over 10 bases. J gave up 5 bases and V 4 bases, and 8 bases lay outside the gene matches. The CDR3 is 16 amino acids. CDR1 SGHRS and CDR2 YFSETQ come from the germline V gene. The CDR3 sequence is CASSAGTSAYTGELFF. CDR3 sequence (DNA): TGCGCCAGCAGCGCCGGGACTAGCGCTTATACCGGGGAGCTGTTTTTT.

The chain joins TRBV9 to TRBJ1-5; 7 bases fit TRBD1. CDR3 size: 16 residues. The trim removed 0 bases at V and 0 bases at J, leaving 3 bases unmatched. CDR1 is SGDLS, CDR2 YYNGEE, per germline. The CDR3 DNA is TGTGCCAGCAGCGTAGGGACAGGCGATAGCAATCAGCCCCAGCATTTT. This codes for CASSVGTGDSNQPQHF. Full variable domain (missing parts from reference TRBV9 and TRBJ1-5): DSGVTQTPKHLITATGQRVTLRCSPRSGDLSVYWYQQSLDQGLQFLIQYYNGEERAKGNILERFSAQQFPDLHSELNLSSLELGDSALYFCASSVGTGDSNQPQHFGDGTRLSIL.

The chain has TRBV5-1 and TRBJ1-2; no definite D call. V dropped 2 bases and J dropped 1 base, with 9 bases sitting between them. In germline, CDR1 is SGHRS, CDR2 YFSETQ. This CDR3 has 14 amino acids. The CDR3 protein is CASSLDLGNYGYTF. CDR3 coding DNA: TGCGCCAGCAGCTTAGACTTGGGTAACTATGGCTACACCTTC. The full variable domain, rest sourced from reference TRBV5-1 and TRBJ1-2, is KAGVTQTPRYLIKTRGQQVTLSCSPISGHRSVSWYQQTPGQGLQFLFEYFSETQRNKGNFPGRFSGRQFSNSRSEMNVSTLELGDSALYLCASSLDLGNYGYTFGSGTRLTVV.